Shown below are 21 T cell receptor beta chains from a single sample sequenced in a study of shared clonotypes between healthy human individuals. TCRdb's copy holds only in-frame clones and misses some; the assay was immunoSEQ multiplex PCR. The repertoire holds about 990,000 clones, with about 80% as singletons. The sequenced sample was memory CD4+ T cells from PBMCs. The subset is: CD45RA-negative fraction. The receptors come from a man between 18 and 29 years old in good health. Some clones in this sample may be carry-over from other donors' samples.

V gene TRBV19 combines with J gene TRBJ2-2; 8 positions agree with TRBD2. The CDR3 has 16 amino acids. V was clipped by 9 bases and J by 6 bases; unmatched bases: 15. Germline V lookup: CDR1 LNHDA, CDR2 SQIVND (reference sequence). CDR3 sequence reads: CASLYTRGLGSGELFF. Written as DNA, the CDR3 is TGTGCCAGCCTGTATACTAGGGGACTAGGGTCCGGGGAGCTGTTTTTT.

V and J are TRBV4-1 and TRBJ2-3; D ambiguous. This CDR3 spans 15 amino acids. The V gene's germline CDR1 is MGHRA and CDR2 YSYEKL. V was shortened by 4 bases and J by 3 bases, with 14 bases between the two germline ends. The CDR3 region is CASSPRAATTDTQYF. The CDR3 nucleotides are TGCGCCAGCAGCCCTAGGGCAGCGACTACAGATACGCAGTATTTT.

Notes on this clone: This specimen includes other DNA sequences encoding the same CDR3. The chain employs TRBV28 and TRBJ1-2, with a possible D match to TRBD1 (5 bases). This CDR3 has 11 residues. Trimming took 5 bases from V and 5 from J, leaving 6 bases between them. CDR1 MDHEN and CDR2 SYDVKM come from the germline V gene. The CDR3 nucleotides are TGTGCCAGCAGTCGGGGGTATGGCTACACCTTC. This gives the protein CASSRGYGYTF.

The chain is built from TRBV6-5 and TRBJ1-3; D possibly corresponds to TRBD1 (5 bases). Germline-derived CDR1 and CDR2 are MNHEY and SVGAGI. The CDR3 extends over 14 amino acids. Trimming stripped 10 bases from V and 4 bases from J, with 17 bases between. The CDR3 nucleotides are TGTGCCATCAGGGAACCAGCGAGGGGAAACACCATATATTTT. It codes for CAIREPARGNTIYF.

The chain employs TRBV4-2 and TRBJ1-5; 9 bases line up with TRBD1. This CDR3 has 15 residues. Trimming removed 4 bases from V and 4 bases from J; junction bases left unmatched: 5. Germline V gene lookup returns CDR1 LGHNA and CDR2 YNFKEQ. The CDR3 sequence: CASSPRDRENQPQHF. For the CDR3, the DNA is TGTGCCAGCAGCCCTCGGGACAGGGAAAATCAGCCCCAGCATTTT.

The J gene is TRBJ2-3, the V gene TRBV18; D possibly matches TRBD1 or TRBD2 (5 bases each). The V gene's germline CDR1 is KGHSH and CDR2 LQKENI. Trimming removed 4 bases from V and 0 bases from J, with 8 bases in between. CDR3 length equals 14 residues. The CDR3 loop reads CASSRRDSTDTQYF. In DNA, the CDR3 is TGTGCCAGCTCACGACGGGACAGCACAGATACGCAGTATTTT.

CDR3 DNA: TGTGCCAGCAGCTTGGGAGGCAGGGTGGACAATGAGCAGTTCTTC. Residues: CASSLGGRVDNEQFF. V is TRBV5-4 and J is TRBJ2-1; possibly TRBD1 for D (5 bases). Germline CDR1 and CDR2: SGHNT and YYREEE (reference sequence). The CDR3 runs 15 residues. Trimming took off 0 bases at V and 5 bases at J, with 12 bases between the two ends.

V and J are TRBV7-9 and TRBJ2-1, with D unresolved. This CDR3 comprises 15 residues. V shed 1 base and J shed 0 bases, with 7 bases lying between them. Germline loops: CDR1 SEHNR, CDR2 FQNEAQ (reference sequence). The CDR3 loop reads CASSLDWRSYNEQFF. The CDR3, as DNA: TGTGCCAGCAGCTTAGACTGGCGCTCCTACAATGAGCAGTTCTTC.

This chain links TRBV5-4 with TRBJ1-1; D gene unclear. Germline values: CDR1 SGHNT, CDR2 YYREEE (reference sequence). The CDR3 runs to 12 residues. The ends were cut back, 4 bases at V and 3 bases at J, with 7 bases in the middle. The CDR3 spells CASSRDDTEAFF. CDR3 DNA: TGTGCCAGCAGCCGGGATGACACTGAAGCTTTCTTT.

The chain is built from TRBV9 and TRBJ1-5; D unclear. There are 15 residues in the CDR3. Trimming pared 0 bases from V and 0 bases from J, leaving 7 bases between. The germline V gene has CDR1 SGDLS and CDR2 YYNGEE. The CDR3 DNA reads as TGTGCCAGCAGCGTAGATACAGATAGCAATCAGCCCCAGCATTTT. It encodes CASSVDTDSNQPQHF.

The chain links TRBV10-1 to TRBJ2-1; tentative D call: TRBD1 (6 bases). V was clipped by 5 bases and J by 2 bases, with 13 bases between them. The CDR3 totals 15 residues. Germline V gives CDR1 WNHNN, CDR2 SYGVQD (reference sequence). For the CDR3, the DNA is TGCGCCAGCAGTAAAACAGGGCTTACCTACAATGAGCAGTTCTTC. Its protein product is CASSKTGLTYNEQFF.

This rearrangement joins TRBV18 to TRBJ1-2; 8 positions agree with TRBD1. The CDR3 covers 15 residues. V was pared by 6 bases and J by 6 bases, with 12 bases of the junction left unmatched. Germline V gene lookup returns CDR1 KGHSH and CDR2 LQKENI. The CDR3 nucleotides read TGTGCCAGCTCCCCCGAACAGGGGGATCACGATGGCTACACCTTC. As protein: CASSPEQGDHDGYTF.

CDR3 nucleotides: TGTGCTAGTGGTTTGGTACTGGGACAGGGGGCATTCACTGAAGCTTTCTTT. This translates into CASGLVLGQGAFTEAFF. The genes are TRBV12-5 and TRBJ1-1, with TRBD1 matching 12 bases. J lost 4 bases, V lost 0 bases, and 6 bases had no gene match. Per germline, CDR1 LGHNT and CDR2 FRNRAP. This CDR3 is 17 amino acids long.

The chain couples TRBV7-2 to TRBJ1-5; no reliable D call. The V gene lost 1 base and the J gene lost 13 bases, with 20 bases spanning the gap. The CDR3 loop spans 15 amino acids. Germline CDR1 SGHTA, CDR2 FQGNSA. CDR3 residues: CASSLVVGPSYTQHF. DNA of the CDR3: TGTGCCAGCAGCTTAGTGGTTGGCCCATCCTATACTCAGCATTTT.

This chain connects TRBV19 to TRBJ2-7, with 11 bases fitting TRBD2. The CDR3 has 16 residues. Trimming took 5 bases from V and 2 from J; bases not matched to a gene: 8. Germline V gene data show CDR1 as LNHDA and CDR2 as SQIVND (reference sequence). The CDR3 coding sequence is TGTGCCAGTAGTGTTACTAGCGGGAGCAAACCCTACGAGCAGTACTTC. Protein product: CASSVTSGSKPYEQYF.

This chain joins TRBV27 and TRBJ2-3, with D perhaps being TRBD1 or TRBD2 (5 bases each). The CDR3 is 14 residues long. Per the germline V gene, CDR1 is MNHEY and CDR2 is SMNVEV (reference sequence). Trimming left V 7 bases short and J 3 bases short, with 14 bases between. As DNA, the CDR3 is TGTGCCAGCACTGGATTCGGGACGACAGATACGCAGTATTTT. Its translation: CASTGFGTTDTQYF.

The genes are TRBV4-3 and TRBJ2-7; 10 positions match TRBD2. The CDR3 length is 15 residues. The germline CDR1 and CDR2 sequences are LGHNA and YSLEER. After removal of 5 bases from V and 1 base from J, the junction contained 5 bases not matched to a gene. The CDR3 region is CASSVGLADSYEQYF. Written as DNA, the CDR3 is TGCGCCAGCAGCGTTGGACTAGCGGATTCCTACGAGCAGTACTTC.

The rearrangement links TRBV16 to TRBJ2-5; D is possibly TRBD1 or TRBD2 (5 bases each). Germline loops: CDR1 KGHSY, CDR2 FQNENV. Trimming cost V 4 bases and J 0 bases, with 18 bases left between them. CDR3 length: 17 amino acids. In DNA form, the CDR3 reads TGTGCCAGCAGCCGACAATACGTGGGACCTAACCAAGAGACCCAGTACTTC. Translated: CASSRQYVGPNQETQYF.

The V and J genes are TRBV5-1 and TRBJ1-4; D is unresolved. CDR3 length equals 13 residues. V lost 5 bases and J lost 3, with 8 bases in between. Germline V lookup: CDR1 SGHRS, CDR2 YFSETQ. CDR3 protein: CASSGGANEKLFF. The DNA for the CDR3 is TGCGCCAGCAGTGGTGGGGCTAATGAAAAACTGTTTTTT.

CDR3 DNA sequence: TGCGCCAGCAGCCAAGATCGCCGACAGGGAACTGGAAACACCATATATTTT. This sequence encodes CASSQDRRQGTGNTIYF. The chain recombines TRBV4-3 with TRBJ1-3, with 7 bases that match TRBD1. The CDR3 consists of 17 residues. Trimming cost V 0 bases and J 2 bases; bases outside gene matches: 7. CDR1 is LGHNA, CDR2 YSLEER, per germline.

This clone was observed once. The chain's CDR3 is CASSSVAGPREETQYF. The CDR3, as DNA: TGCGCCAGCAGCTCGGTAGCGGGCCCCCGGGAGGAGACCCAGTACTTC. The chain has TRBV4-1 and TRBJ2-5; 7 nucleotides match TRBD2. The germline V gene encodes CDR1 MGHRA and CDR2 YSYEKL. The CDR3 contains 16 residues. Germline trimming cut 5 bases from V and 5 bases from J; bases unmatched to any gene: 14.